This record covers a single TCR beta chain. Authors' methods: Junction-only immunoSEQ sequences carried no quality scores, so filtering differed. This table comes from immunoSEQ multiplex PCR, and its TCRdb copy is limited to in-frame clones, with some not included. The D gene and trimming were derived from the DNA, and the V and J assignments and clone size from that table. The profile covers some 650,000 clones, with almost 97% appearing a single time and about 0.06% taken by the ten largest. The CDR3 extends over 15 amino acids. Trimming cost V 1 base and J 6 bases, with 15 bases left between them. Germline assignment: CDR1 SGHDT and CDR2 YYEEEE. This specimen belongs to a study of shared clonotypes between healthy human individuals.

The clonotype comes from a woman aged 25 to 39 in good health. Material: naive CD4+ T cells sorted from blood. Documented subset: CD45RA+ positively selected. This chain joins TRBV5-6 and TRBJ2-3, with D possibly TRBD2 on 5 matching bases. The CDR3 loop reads CASSLWLATADTQYF. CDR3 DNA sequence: TGTGCCAGCAGCTTGTGGCTAGCCACTGCTGATACGCAGTATTTT.